This TCR beta chain was recovered during a study of cytomegalovirus exposure and HLA in healthy donors. Study in general: Early released data had tens of millions of unique TCRs, all coming from HLA-typed donors. Study outcomes and limitations: Across donors, presence/absence analyses took sequencing depth to be roughly uniform. Sequencing likely generated an artifact that appeared as a cluster of highly shared sequence variants.

The study ran its PCR with 60 Vbeta and 13 Jbeta primers. Original handling: Later analysis identified tens of millions of unique TCR beta chains, approximately 11 million shared. The repertoire was sequenced with immunoSEQ multiplex PCR; TCRdb's copy has only in-frame clones and lacks some. V, J and clone size are those of that table, while D and trimming were read from the DNA. This table has under 150,000 clones, about 80% appearing once. Germline-derived CDR1 and CDR2 are SGDLS and YYNGEE. This CDR3 spans 13 amino acids. V lost 0 bases to trimming and J lost 4 bases, with 7 bases between them. Worth noting for this clone: Antigen specificity is unknown.

The sample taken for sequencing was PBMCs. The source of this sequence is a man under 40 in good health and CMV-seronegative. V usage is TRBV9 and J usage is TRBJ1-1; perhaps TRBD1 as D (6 bases). The CDR3 DNA follows: TGTGCCAGCAGCGTAGCAGGGGCCACTGAAGCTTTCTTT. Translation: CASSVAGATEAFF.